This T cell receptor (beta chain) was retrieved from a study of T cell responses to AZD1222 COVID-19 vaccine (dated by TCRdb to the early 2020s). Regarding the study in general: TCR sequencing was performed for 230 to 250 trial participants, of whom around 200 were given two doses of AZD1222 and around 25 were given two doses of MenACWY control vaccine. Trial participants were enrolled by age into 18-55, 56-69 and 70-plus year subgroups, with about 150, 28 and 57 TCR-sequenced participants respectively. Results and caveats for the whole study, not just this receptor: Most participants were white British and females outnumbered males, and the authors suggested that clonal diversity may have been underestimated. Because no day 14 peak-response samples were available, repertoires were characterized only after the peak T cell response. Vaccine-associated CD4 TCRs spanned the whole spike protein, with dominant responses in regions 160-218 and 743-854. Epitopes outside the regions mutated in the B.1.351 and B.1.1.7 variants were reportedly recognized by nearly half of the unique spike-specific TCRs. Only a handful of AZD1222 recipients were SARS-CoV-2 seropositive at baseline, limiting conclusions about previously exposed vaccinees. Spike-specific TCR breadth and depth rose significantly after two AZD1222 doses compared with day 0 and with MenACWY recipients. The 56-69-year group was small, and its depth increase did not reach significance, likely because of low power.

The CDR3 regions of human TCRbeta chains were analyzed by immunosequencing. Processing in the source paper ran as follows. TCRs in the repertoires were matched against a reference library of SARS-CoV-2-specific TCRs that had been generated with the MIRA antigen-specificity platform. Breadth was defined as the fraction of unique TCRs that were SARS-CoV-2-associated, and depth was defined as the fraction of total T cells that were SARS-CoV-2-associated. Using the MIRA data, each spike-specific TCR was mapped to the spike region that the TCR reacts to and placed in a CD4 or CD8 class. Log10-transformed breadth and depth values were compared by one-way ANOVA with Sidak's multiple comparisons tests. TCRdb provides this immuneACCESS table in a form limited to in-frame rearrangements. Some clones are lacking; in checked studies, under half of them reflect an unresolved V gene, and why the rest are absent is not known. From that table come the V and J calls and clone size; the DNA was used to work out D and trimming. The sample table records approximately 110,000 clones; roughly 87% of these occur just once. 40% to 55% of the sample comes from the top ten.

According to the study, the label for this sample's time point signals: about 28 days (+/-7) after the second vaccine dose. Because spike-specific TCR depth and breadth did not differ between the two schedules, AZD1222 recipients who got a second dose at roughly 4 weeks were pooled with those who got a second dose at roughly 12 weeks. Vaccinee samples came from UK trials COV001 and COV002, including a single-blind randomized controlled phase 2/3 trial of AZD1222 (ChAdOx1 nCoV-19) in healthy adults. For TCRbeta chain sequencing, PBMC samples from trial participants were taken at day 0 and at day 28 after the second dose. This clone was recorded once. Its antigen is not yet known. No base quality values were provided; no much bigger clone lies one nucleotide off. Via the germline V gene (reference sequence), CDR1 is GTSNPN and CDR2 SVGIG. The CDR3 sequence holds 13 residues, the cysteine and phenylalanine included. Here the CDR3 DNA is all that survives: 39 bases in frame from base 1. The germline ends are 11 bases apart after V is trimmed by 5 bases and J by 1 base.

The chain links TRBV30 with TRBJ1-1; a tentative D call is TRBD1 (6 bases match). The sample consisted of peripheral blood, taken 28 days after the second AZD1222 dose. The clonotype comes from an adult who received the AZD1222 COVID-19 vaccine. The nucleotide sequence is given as TGTGCCTGGGTTGACAGGACGAACACTGAAGCTTTCTTT. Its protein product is CAWVDRTNTEAFF.